A selection of T cell receptor beta chains follows, all from one sample in a study of beta chain features in type 1 diabetes. Assay used: immunoSEQ multiplex PCR; TCRdb lists only in-frame clones, some missing. The sample yields roughly 450,000 clones, 14% seen once. The specimen sequenced was naive CD4+ T cells from blood. These receptors came from a man aged 25 to 40 in good health. Both conserved end residues are part of each CDR3. The D gene is left open where the match is weak. A clone size is listed for some rows: how often the clone was seen (once, few, many), or a class if it is expanded.

clone_size j_call d_call v_call cdr3_aa cdr3_nt
few TRBJ2-2 TRBD2 TRBV4-1 CASSQLGLVNGELFF TGCGCCAGCAGCCAGCTGGGACTAGTAAACGGGGAGCTGTTTTTT
. TRBJ2-1 . TRBV5-1 CASRYVTGSSYNEQFF TGCGCCAGCAGATACGTGACAGGATCCTCCTACAATGAGCAGTTCTTC
few TRBJ2-3 . TRBV6-1 CASNIGGDTQYF TGTGCCAGCAATATTGGCGGGGATACGCAGTATTTT
. TRBJ1-1 . TRBV15 CATSRDYEAFF TGTGCCACCAGCAGAGATTATGAAGCTTTCTTT
few TRBJ2-3 . TRBV29-1 CSVDWAGATDTQYF TGCAGCGTTGATTGGGCCGGGGCCACAGATACGCAGTATTTT
few TRBJ2-2 TRBD2 TRBV7-2 CASSLALLAGTTGELFF TGTGCCAGCAGCTTAGCGCTACTAGCGGGGACCACCGGGGAGCTGTTTTTT
few TRBJ2-5 . TRBV5-4 CASRSGRGQETQYF TGTGCCAGCAGGTCGGGGAGGGGGCAAGAGACCCAGTACTTC
once TRBJ1-1 TRBD1 TRBV4-1 CASSQAGGRRVTEAFF TGCGCCAGCAGCCAAGCAGGGGGCAGAAGGGTGACTGAAGCTTTCTTT
few TRBJ1-1 TRBD1 TRBV30 CAWQGGSTEAFF TGTGCCTGGCAGGGGGGGAGCACTGAAGCTTTCTTT
few TRBJ1-5 TRBD1 TRBV6-6 CASGQAFQPQHF TGTGCCAGCGGACAGGCGTTTCAGCCCCAGCATTTT
few TRBJ2-1 . TRBV5-1 CASSLAGPSSYNEQFF TGCGCCAGCAGCTTAGCGGGCCCGAGCTCCTACAATGAGCAGTTCTTC
few TRBJ2-2 TRBD2 TRBV11-3 CASSLALTSGRSGELFF TGTGCCAGCAGCTTGGCCCTGACTAGCGGGAGATCCGGGGAGCTGTTTTTT
. TRBJ2-2 TRBD1 TRBV7-2 CASSLVQGAGELFF TGTGCCAGCAGCTTAGTCCAGGGGGCCGGGGAGCTGTTTTTT
. TRBJ2-1 TRBD2 TRBV6-1 CASRGLAGGHEQFF TGTGCCAGCAGGGGACTAGCGGGGGGGCACGAGCAGTTCTTC
few TRBJ1-2 TRBD1 TRBV6-5 CASSQGGGYTF TGTGCCAGCAGTCAGGGGGGTGGCTACACCTTC
. TRBJ2-5 TRBD2 TRBV7-9 CASSIQARLAGETQYF TGTGCCAGCAGCATCCAGGCCCGACTAGCCGGGGAGACCCAGTACTTC
few TRBJ2-1 . TRBV4-3 CASSHALNNEQFF TGCGCCAGCAGCCACGCCCTGAACAATGAGCAGTTCTTC
. TRBJ2-5 TRBD2 TRBV7-2 CASSSRTSGGGETQYF TGTGCCAGCAGTTCTAGGACTAGCGGGGGTGGCGAGACCCAGTACTTC
. TRBJ2-1 . TRBV6-4 CASSEGFYNEQFF TGTGCCAGCAGTGAAGGGTTCTACAATGAGCAGTTCTTC
few TRBJ2-3 . TRBV30 CAWSHSGSIVHTDTQYF TGTGCCTGGAGTCACTCCGGCAGTATCGTTCACACAGATACGCAGTATTTT
few TRBJ1-1 . TRBV30 CAWSVKAGVTEAFF TGTGCCTGGAGTGTAAAGGCCGGGGTTACTGAAGCTTTCTTT
. TRBJ2-6 TRBD1 TRBV7-2 CASTTPGQYSGANVLTF TGTGCCAGCACCACTCCGGGACAGTACTCTGGGGCCAACGTCCTGACTTTC
. TRBJ2-5 . TRBV4-1 CASSQDPTQETQYF TGCGCCAGCAGCCAAGATCCAACACAGGAGACCCAGTACTTC
few TRBJ1-1 . TRBV7-9 CASSLEVTEAFF TGTGCCAGCAGCTTGGAGGTAACTGAAGCTTTCTTT
few TRBJ2-4 . TRBV2 CASSEVVAKNIQYF TGTGCCAGCAGTGAAGTCGTAGCCAAAAACATTCAGTACTTC
few TRBJ2-1 . TRBV27 CASSTPLGVSSYNEQFF TGTGCCAGCAGCACACCCCTCGGGGTAAGCTCCTACAATGAGCAGTTCTTC
few TRBJ1-1 TRBD1 TRBV18 CASSPTGNMNTEAFF TGTGCCAGCTCACCGACAGGGAACATGAACACTGAAGCTTTCTTT
few TRBJ2-4 TRBD2 TRBV7-2 CASSVTGTSPIQYF TGTGCCAGCAGCGTAACCGGGACTAGTCCCATTCAGTACTTC
few TRBJ2-5 . TRBV7-9 CASSPLATQETQYF TGTGCCAGCAGCCCTCTAGCGACCCAAGAGACCCAGTACTTC
. TRBJ1-5 . TRBV7-2 CASRDSWETPIPQHF TGTGCCAGCAGAGACTCGTGGGAGACACCCATCCCCCAGCATTTT
. TRBJ2-5 TRBD2 TRBV5-4 CASSNTGLAGQETQYF TGTGCCAGCAGCAATACGGGACTAGCGGGCCAAGAGACCCAGTACTTC
. TRBJ1-2 TRBD1 TRBV5-1 CASSSEGGGYTF TGCGCCAGCAGCTCCGAAGGGGGCGGCTACACCTTC
. TRBJ1-2 . TRBV18 CASSPGIGQAYGYTF TGTGCCAGCTCACCAGGGATCGGACAAGCTTATGGCTACACCTTC
few TRBJ2-7 . TRBV7-2 CASSLVSGPREPQYF TGTGCCAGCAGCTTAGTGTCGGGGCCACGGGAGCCGCAGTACTTC
few TRBJ2-2 . TRBV15 CATSRDLAGTLGELFF TGTGCCACCAGCAGAGATCTGGCAGGGACGCTCGGGGAGCTGTTTTTT
. TRBJ2-5 TRBD2 TRBV25-1 CASSGGRGRRETQYF TGTGCCAGCAGTGGCGGGAGAGGTCGGAGAGAGACCCAGTACTTC
. TRBJ2-5 . TRBV10-2 CASSELGRGQETQYF TGCGCCAGCAGTGAGTTGGGCAGGGGCCAAGAGACCCAGTACTTC
. TRBJ2-2 . TRBV14 CASSLSGELFF TGTGCCAGCAGCCTCTCCGGGGAGCTGTTTTTT
. TRBJ2-3 TRBD2 TRBV6-4 CASSVAGRTDTQYF TGTGCCAGCAGTGTAGCGGGGAGGACAGATACGCAGTATTTT
few TRBJ2-3 TRBD2 TRBV5-4 CASSSRLAGPSGTQYF TGTGCCAGCAGCTCGAGACTAGCGGGACCCTCCGGTACGCAGTATTTT
. TRBJ1-2 . TRBV4-3 CASSQDGGGTNYGYTF TGCGCCAGCAGCCAAGATGGTGGCGGAACTAACTATGGCTACACCTTC
. TRBJ2-1 TRBD2 TRBV5-4 CASSPGTSGPVFLRFF TGTGCCAGCAGCCCCGGGACTAGCGGGCCGGTCTTTTTGCGGTTCTTC
few TRBJ1-1 TRBD1 TRBV29-1 CSVRDRAGLGRGWRTEAFF TGCAGCGTTCGGGACAGGGCCGGTTTAGGCCGCGGGTGGAGGACTGAAGCTTTCTTT
few TRBJ2-1 TRBD2 TRBV11-3 CASSSRTSGSYNEQFF TGTGCCAGCAGCTCTCGGACTAGCGGCTCCTACAATGAGCAGTTCTTC
many TRBJ2-5 . TRBV15 CATSRAWDTQYF TGTGCCACCAGCAGAGCTTGGGACACCCAGTACTTC
few TRBJ2-1 TRBD2 TRBV4-3 CASSERPGLVSSYNEQFF TGCGCCAGCAGCGAACGCCCGGGACTAGTGTCCTCCTACAATGAGCAGTTCTTC
few TRBJ2-2 . TRBV19 CASSIVSGLANTGELFF TGTGCCAGTAGTATAGTCTCGGGACTGGCTAACACCGGGGAGCTGTTTTTT
. TRBJ1-1 . TRBV29-1 CSVLSVNTEAFF TGCAGCGTTCTGTCAGTGAACACTGAAGCTTTCTTT
few TRBJ2-1 . TRBV19 CASRRIPGPRDEQVF TGTGCCAGTAGGAGAATTCCGGGACCGAGGGATGAGCAGGTCTTC